A selection of T cell receptor beta chains follows, all from one sample in a study of cytomegalovirus exposure and HLA in healthy donors. Sequencing used immunoSEQ multiplex PCR; TCRdb keeps in-frame clones, though not all of them. The sample consists of about 170,000 clones, about 65% of them appearing once. The source material was PBMCs. The receptors derive from a man aged 35-49 years in good health and CMV-seropositive. CDR3s include the opening cysteine and the closing phenylalanine or tryptophan. A D gene is named only where the DNA matches it firmly. Expanded clones are given a class, and other clones once, few, many or no size at all.

size	D	V	J	DNA	CDR3
once	TRBD1	TRBV7-9	TRBJ2-5	TGTGCCAGCAGCGTCACCGGGACAGCGAACCAAGAGACCCAGTACTTC	CASSVTGTANQETQYF
NA	NA	TRBV19	TRBJ1-2	TGTGCCAGTACCCCCGGGATGACTAACTATGGCTACACCTTC	CASTPGMTNYGYTF
NA	TRBD1	TRBV5-1	TRBJ2-1	TGCGCCAGCAGCTCGACAGGGGGAGTCTATGAGCAGTTCTTC	CASSSTGGVYEQFF
few	TRBD2	TRBV15	TRBJ2-1	TGTGCCACCAGCCGACGGGGGGTAAACAATGAGCAGTTCTTC	CATSRRGVNNEQFF
NA	NA	TRBV6-6	TRBJ2-7	TGTGCCAGCAGAGACGACAGTACTTTTACCTACGAGCAGTACTTC	CASRDDSTFTYEQYF
NA	NA	TRBV27	TRBJ2-3	TGTGCCAGCAGTTCCCTCGGTTGGGGCGGACCTAGCACAGATACGCAGTATTTT	CASSSLGWGGPSTDTQYF
NA	NA	TRBV12-2	TRBJ2-3	TGTGCAAGTCGCCCCGGGGCTAGCGGGGGAGGGTGGACAGATACGCAGTATTTT	CASRPGASGGGWTDTQYF
NA	TRBD1	TRBV5-1	TRBJ2-1	TGCGCCAGCAGCCTAACGACAGGGGACCCGGCCTACAATGAGCAGTTCTTC	CASSLTTGDPAYNEQFF
NA	NA	TRBV7-2	TRBJ1-2	TGTGCCAGCAGCTTATCTCAGGGCAAAGCTAACTATGGCTACACCTTC	CASSLSQGKANYGYTF
once	NA	TRBV11-2	TRBJ1-4	TGTGCCAGCAGCCCGATAGCGGGGGCACGGGAAAAACTGTTTTTT	CASSPIAGAREKLFF
NA	NA	TRBV27	TRBJ2-4	TGTGCCAGCTCAGGGTTGCGGGGACCAGCCAAAAACATTCAGTACTTC	CASSGLRGPAKNIQYF
NA	TRBD2	TRBV7-2	TRBJ2-1	TGTGCCAGCAGTCCCAGCGGGGGAAGGGGCCATGAGCAGTTCTTC	CASSPSGGRGHEQFF
NA	TRBD1	TRBV10-3	TRBJ2-3	TGTGCCATCAGCCCGGGACAGGGTACAGATACGCAGTATTTT	CAISPGQGTDTQYF
NA	NA	TRBV9	TRBJ2-5	TGTGCCAGCAGCCGGGGTAACTCGCAAGAGACCCAGTACTTC	CASSRGNSQETQYF
NA	NA	TRBV14	TRBJ2-3	TGTGCCAGCAGCCAAGTCAGGGCCACAGATACGCAGTATTTT	CASSQVRATDTQYF
few	TRBD2	TRBV4-2	TRBJ2-2	TGTGCCAGCAGCTCACGGGGGGACACCGGGGAGCTGTTTTTT	CASSSRGDTGELFF
NA	NA	TRBV5-1	TRBJ2-1	TGCGCCAGCAGTACTAGCTCCTACAATGAGCAGTTCTTC	CASSTSSYNEQFF
NA	NA	TRBV29-1	TRBJ2-7	TGCAGCGCATGGGACAACGAGCAGTACTTC	CSAWDNEQYF
NA	NA	TRBV5-1	TRBJ2-1	TGCGCCAGCAGCGGAGGCACCTACTCCTACAATGAGCAGTTCTTC	CASSGGTYSYNEQFF
NA	TRBD1	TRBV5-4	TRBJ1-2	TGTGCCAGCAGCCTACAGGGGGCGAGTAACTATGGCTACACCTTC	CASSLQGASNYGYTF
NA	NA	TRBV6-5	TRBJ2-3	TGTGCCAGCAGTTACCGCGGGGGCTCCGGAGATACGCAGTATTTT	CASSYRGGSGDTQYF
NA	NA	TRBV5-4	TRBJ2-3	TGTGCCAGCAGCTTGGGTGCGGCCAGTACGGATACGCAGTATTTT	CASSLGAASTDTQYF
once	NA	TRBV4-3	TRBJ1-2	TGCGCCAGCAGCCAAGAGCCGGGCGGGGGGAGCGGCTACACCTTC	CASSQEPGGGSGYTF
NA	NA	TRBV7-6	TRBJ2-5	TGTGCCAGCAGCCCCTCCCGGGAGACCCAGTACTTC	CASSPSRETQYF
NA	NA	TRBV5-1	TRBJ2-1	TGCGCCAGCAGCTTAGAGAATACAGGGTACAATGAGCAGTTCTTC	CASSLENTGYNEQFF
NA	NA	TRBV7-7	TRBJ1-1	TGTGCTAGCAGCTTAGACAGAAACACTGAAGCTTTCTTT	CASSLDRNTEAFF
NA	TRBD2	TRBV18	TRBJ2-7	TGTGCCAGCTCACCAAGGCTAGCGGGGGCCTACGAGCAGTACTTC	CASSPRLAGAYEQYF
NA	NA	TRBV5-4	TRBJ2-3	TGTGCCAGCAGCTTGGGCAGCCCGGGAGATACGCAGTATTTT	CASSLGSPGDTQYF
NA	TRBD1	TRBV29-1	TRBJ1-2	TGCAGCGTTGATGAGGCCTTACAGGGGACCTACTATGGCTACACCTTC	CSVDEALQGTYYGYTF
NA	TRBD1	TRBV5-6	TRBJ2-5	TGTGCCAGCAGCCTCGAGAGACAGGGGAAGGAGACCCAGTACTTC	CASSLERQGKETQYF
NA	TRBD1	TRBV15	TRBJ1-4	TGTGCCACCAGCAGAGATACCCGGACAGGGCGAAGCGAAAAACTGTTTTTT	CATSRDTRTGRSEKLFF
few	NA	TRBV7-8	TRBJ1-3	TGTGCCAGCAGCTTAGCGGGATTGGGGGGGGCTGGAAACACCATATATTTT	CASSLAGLGGAGNTIYF
few	NA	TRBV14	TRBJ2-7	TGTGCCAGCAGTCAACAGGGCGTAGACTACGAGCAGTACTTC	CASSQQGVDYEQYF
NA	NA	TRBV29-1	TRBJ2-3	TGCAGCGTTGCCCAAAGGGAGGGGACAAGCACAGATACGCAGTATTTT	CSVAQREGTSTDTQYF
NA	NA	TRBV29-1	TRBJ1-2	TGCAGCGTTGAAGAGGGCATCAGCCGTTACACCTTC	CSVEEGISRYTF
NA	NA	TRBV30	TRBJ1-3	TGTGCCTGGAGTGTAGACAGACAGAGCTCTGGAAACACCATATATTTT	CAWSVDRQSSGNTIYF
NA	TRBD1	TRBV5-8	TRBJ1-6	TGTGCCAGCGGAAGGACAGGGAACTATAATTCACCCCTCCACTTT	CASGRTGNYNSPLHF